What follows are 28 T cell receptor beta chains derived from one specimen sequenced in a study of cytomegalovirus exposure and HLA in healthy donors. Vbeta (60) and Jbeta (13) primers were used in the PCR. Data came from immunoSEQ multiplex PCR; TCRdb stores just in-frame clones and leaves some out. The table lists fewer than 200,000 clones, over 60% of them singletons. Sequencing input: PBMCs. The receptor set was obtained from a girl aged 10-17 years in good health and CMV-seronegative.

The chain uses TRBV7-2 and TRBJ2-5, with D hard to call. Between the trimmed V and J ends, which lost 5 bases and 1 base, there was a span of 5 bases. The CDR3 is 12 residues long. Germline CDR1 is SGHTA and CDR2 is FQGNSA. The CDR3 sequence is CASSHIQETQYF. The CDR3 nucleotides read TGTGCCAGCAGCCACATCCAAGAGACCCAGTACTTC.

This chain uses TRBV6-5 with TRBJ1-4; 11 nucleotides line up with TRBD1. This CDR3 is built from 14 residues. V was clipped by 5 bases and J by 10 bases; unmatched bases: 6. Germline values: CDR1 MNHEY, CDR2 SVGAGI. CDR3 residues: CASSNGQGARKLFF. The CDR3 DNA reads as TGTGCCAGCAGTAACGGACAGGGGGCAAGAAAACTGTTTTTT.

The chain has TRBV19 and TRBJ2-7; tentative D call: TRBD2 (5 bases). The CDR3 extends over 15 amino acids. V was pared by 1 base and J by 0 bases, with 10 bases between. CDR1 LNHDA and CDR2 SQIVND come from the germline V gene (reference sequence). CDR3 protein: CASSIGGLGSYEQYF. The CDR3 DNA sequence: TGTGCCAGTAGTATAGGAGGGCTAGGCTCCTACGAGCAGTACTTC.

The CDR3 DNA follows: TGTGCCACCAGCAGGGGACCGGGACTAGCGGGGTGGTACGAGCAGTACTTC. Translated, it gives CATSRGPGLAGWYEQYF. The V call is TRBV15, the J call TRBJ2-7; the match to TRBD2 covers 13 bases. Germline CDR1 and CDR2: LNHNV and YYDKDF (reference sequence). The ends lost 3 bases at V and 4 bases at J; junction bases unmatched: 9. There are 17 residues in the CDR3.

The V gene is TRBV12-5, the J gene TRBJ2-7; 9 nucleotides line up with TRBD1. Germline trimming cut 2 bases from V and 2 bases from J; bases unmatched to any gene: 10. Germline V CDR1 and CDR2: LGHNT, FRNRAP. This CDR3 is built from 17 residues. As DNA, the CDR3 is TGTGCTAGTGGTTTGTCCACAGGACAGGGGATTGCCTACGAGCAGTACTTC. This gives the protein CASGLSTGQGIAYEQYF.

The chain's CDR3 is CASSSQGGYEQYF. Here the CDR3 DNA reads TGTGCCAGCAGCTCGCAGGGGGGCTACGAGCAGTACTTC. The chain combines TRBV9 with TRBJ2-7, with D possibly matching TRBD1 (7 bases). V was trimmed by 4 bases and J by 3 bases, leaving 11 bases between them. This CDR3 has 13 amino acids. CDR1 and CDR2 from the germline V gene are SGDLS and YYNGEE.

The chain joins TRBV2 to TRBJ1-5; 9 bases fit TRBD1. Germline CDR1 SNHLY, CDR2 FYNNEI. The CDR3 loop spans 15 amino acids. V was clipped by 5 bases and J by 0 bases; unmatched bases: 2. The CDR3 DNA follows: TGTGCCAGCAGTAACAGGGGGCGTAGCAATCAGCCCCAGCATTTT. Residues: CASSNRGRSNQPQHF.

This clone occurred a few times. This chain joins TRBV6-5 and TRBJ2-1; TRBD2 might be the D (6 bases). Germline lookup yields CDR1 MNHEY and CDR2 SVGAGI. This CDR3 has 14 amino acids. V lost 3 bases, J lost 5 bases, and 11 bases lay in between. This CDR3 is CASSYASADNEQFF. CDR3 DNA: TGTGCCAGCAGTTATGCTAGCGCAGACAATGAGCAGTTCTTC.

The genes are TRBV5-1 and TRBJ1-1, with TRBD1 matching 8 bases. Trimming removed 2 bases from V and 5 bases from J; junction bases left unmatched: 14. From germline, CDR1 is SGHRS and CDR2 YFSETQ. The CDR3 has 17 residues. The CDR3 spells CASSFIGQGRGETEAFF. The DNA of the CDR3 is TGCGCCAGCAGCTTCATCGGACAGGGAAGAGGGGAAACTGAAGCTTTCTTT.

V is TRBV19 and J is TRBJ1-5; 10 nucleotides line up with TRBD1. CDR1 and CDR2 from the germline V gene are LNHDA and SQIVND (reference sequence). The length of the CDR3 is 15 residues. V dropped 3 bases and J dropped 7; count of bases not matched to a gene: 6. CDR3 in DNA: TGTGCCAGTAGTATGGGGACAGGGGTTGGGCAGCCCCAGCATTTT. Its protein product is CASSMGTGVGQPQHF.

This clone was seen a handful of times. The V call is TRBV2, the J call TRBJ1-2; 7 bases align to TRBD1. This CDR3 has 13 amino acids. V was pared by 8 bases and J by 6 bases, with 9 bases of the junction left unmatched. CDR1 and CDR2 from the germline V gene are SNHLY and FYNNEI. The CDR3 sequence is CASLQGLGNGYTF. The CDR3 DNA reads TGTGCCAGCTTACAGGGGCTGGGGAATGGCTACACCTTC. The whole variable domain, filled in from reference TRBV2 and TRBJ1-2, reads EPEVTQTPSHQVTQMGQEVILRCVPISNHLYFYWYRQILGQKVEFLVSFYNNEISEKSEIFDDQFSVERPDGSNFTLKIRSTKLEDSAMYFCASLQGLGNGYTFGSGTRLTVV.

This clone appeared a few times. The chain has TRBV6-6 and TRBJ2-2; tentatively, D is TRBD2 (5 bases). Germline V gives CDR1 MNHNY, CDR2 SVGAGI (reference sequence). Trimming removed 7 bases at V and 2 bases at J, with 17 bases between. The CDR3 runs 16 residues. The CDR3 sequence: CASTHPGRGNTGELFF. CDR3 DNA sequence: TGTGCCAGCACCCACCCGGGCCGGGGTAACACCGGGGAGCTGTTTTTT.

The CDR3 protein is CASSGGGERAFF. CDR3 bases: TGTGCCAGCAGCGGGGGGGGTGAGCGAGCTTTCTTT. The chain has TRBV7-3 and TRBJ1-1; the D gene is possibly TRBD1 (5 bases). Germline CDR1 reads SGHTA; CDR2 reads FQGTGA. The CDR3 length is 12 residues. V lost 5 bases and J lost 10, with 14 bases in between.

V is TRBV2 and J is TRBJ1-4; 9 nucleotides agree with TRBD1. This CDR3 comprises 15 residues. The germline CDR1 and CDR2 sequences are SNHLY and FYNNEI. After removal of 6 bases from V and 8 bases from J, the junction contained 10 bases not matched to a gene. The CDR3 DNA reads TGTGCCAGCAGCAATCCGACAGGGGGTGTGGAAAAACTGTTTTTT. Protein sequence: CASSNPTGGVEKLFF.

The V gene is TRBV19, the J gene TRBJ2-7; the D gene is possibly TRBD1 (6 bases). This CDR3 has 14 amino acids. CDR1 is LNHDA, CDR2 SQIVND, per germline (reference sequence). V was trimmed by 5 bases and J by 2 bases, leaving 13 bases between them. Here the CDR3 reads CASSPETGTYEQYF. As DNA, the CDR3 is TGTGCCAGTAGTCCCGAGACAGGAACCTACGAGCAGTACTTC.

This chain connects TRBV6-5 to TRBJ1-5; TRBD1 might be the D (5 bases). Germline loops: CDR1 MNHEY, CDR2 SVGAGI. Deletions cut 6 bases from V and 5 bases from J, with 17 bases between. The CDR3 runs 15 residues. This CDR3 reads CASSPRVDTYQPQHF. As DNA, the CDR3 is TGTGCCAGCAGCCCACGGGTGGACACCTATCAGCCCCAGCATTTT.

The CDR3, as DNA: TGCGCCAGCAGCTCTATCGGTAGCTCTGGAAACACCATATATTTT. This gives the protein CASSSIGSSGNTIYF. The chain is built from TRBV5-1 and TRBJ1-3; no reliable D call. This CDR3 has 15 amino acids. Germline loops: CDR1 SGHRS, CDR2 YFSETQ. Trimming took off 3 bases at V and 0 bases at J, with 10 bases between the two ends.

The rearrangement joins TRBV19 to TRBJ1-1; perhaps TRBD1 as D (6 bases). Deletions cut 2 bases from V and 7 bases from J, with 11 bases between. Germline values: CDR1 LNHDA, CDR2 SQIVND (reference sequence). The length of the CDR3 is 13 residues. The CDR3 nucleotides read TGTGCCAGTAGTATAAACAGGGATAATGAAGCTTTCTTT. Protein sequence: CASSINRDNEAFF.

The chain combines TRBV11-2 with TRBJ2-1, with 13 nucleotides matching TRBD2. This CDR3 spans 18 amino acids. CDR1 and CDR2 from the germline V gene are SGHAT and FQNNGV. The V gene end was trimmed by 1 base and the J gene end by 7 bases; junction bases not matched to a gene: 10. The CDR3 protein is CASSLGSTSGGLGNEQFF. DNA of the CDR3: TGTGCCAGCAGCTTAGGCTCGACTAGCGGGGGGTTAGGGAATGAGCAGTTCTTC.

This clone has just a few counts. In DNA, the CDR3 is TGCGCCAGCAGCTTGGCTAATTACAGGACCACTGAAGCTTTCTTT. This encodes CASSLANYRTTEAFF. J is TRBJ1-1 and V is TRBV5-1; D might be TRBD1 (5 bases). With 0 bases removed from V and 4 bases from J, the gap between germline ends came to 13 bases. CDR3 length: 15 amino acids. Germline V gene sequence: CDR1 SGHRS, CDR2 YFSETQ.

This clone occurred a few times. V and J are TRBV9 and TRBJ2-7, with 8 bases fitting TRBD1. The CDR3 covers 15 residues. Germline assignment: CDR1 SGDLS and CDR2 YYNGEE. Unmatched junction bases numbered 12, after V lost 3 bases and J lost 7 bases. Written as DNA, the CDR3 is TGTGCCAGCAGCGGGCCCGGACAGGGCAGCCCGGAGCAGTACTTC. Translation gives CASSGPGQGSPEQYF.

CDR3 nucleotides: TGTGCCAGCTCACCACCAGTCGAGTCCGACTTTCGCTACGAGCAGTACTTC. Translating gives CASSPPVESDFRYEQYF. The chain combines TRBV18 with TRBJ2-7; D is undetermined. This CDR3 region has 17 residues. Trimming pared 0 bases from V and 3 bases from J, leaving 18 bases between. Germline loops: CDR1 KGHSH, CDR2 LQKENI.

J is TRBJ1-4 and V is TRBV5-8, with 9 bases identical to TRBD1. Germline trimming cut 6 bases from V and 6 bases from J; bases unmatched to any gene: 6. This CDR3 is built from 14 residues. From germline, CDR1 is SGHTS and CDR2 YDEGEE. The CDR3 DNA reads as TGTGCCAGCACCGGGACAGGGACATATGAAAAACTGTTTTTT. Amino acids: CASTGTGTYEKLFF.

The chain couples TRBV9 to TRBJ2-7; TRBD2 matches at 8 bases. CDR3 length: 16 residues. J gave up 3 bases and V 4 bases, and 12 bases lay outside the gene matches. CDR1 and CDR2 from the germline V gene are SGDLS and YYNGEE. The CDR3 DNA sequence: TGTGCCAGCAGCTCCCCCCGGACGGGGGGGCACTACGAGCAGTACTTC. It is translated as CASSSPRTGGHYEQYF.

In this sample, this clone turned up a few times. This rearrangement joins TRBV9 to TRBJ2-1; the match to TRBD2 covers 9 bases. Trimming cost V 4 bases and J 9 bases; bases outside gene matches: 14. The CDR3 consists of 16 residues. From germline, CDR1 is SGDLS and CDR2 YYNGEE. This CDR3 reads CASSPPVGGGVGEQFF. Written as DNA, the CDR3 is TGTGCCAGCAGCCCACCAGTGGGCGGGGGGGTGGGTGAGCAGTTCTTC. Supplemented by reference TRBV9 and TRBJ2-1, the full variable domain reads DSGVTQTPKHLITATGQRVTLRCSPRSGDLSVYWYQQSLDQGLQFLIQYYNGEERAKGNILERFSAQQFPDLHSELNLSSLELGDSALYFCASSPPVGGGVGEQFFGPGTRLTVL.

CDR3 sequence reads: CASSSGGGRMNTEAFF. The DNA of the CDR3 is TGTGCCAGCAGCTCGGGTGGGGGGAGAATGAACACTGAAGCTTTCTTT. The chain carries TRBV7-9 and TRBJ1-1; a weak D match, TRBD1 (5 bases). This CDR3 comprises 16 residues. The germline V gene encodes CDR1 SEHNR and CDR2 FQNEAQ (reference sequence). Trimming took off 4 bases at V and 0 bases at J, with 15 bases between the two ends.

This clone was counted a few times. This sequence joins TRBV5-5 and TRBJ2-5, with 7 positions matching TRBD2. CDR3 length: 15 residues. With 4 bases clipped from V and 0 bases from J, the junction kept 6 bases outside the gene matches. The germline CDR1 and CDR2 sequences are SGHKS and YYEKEE (reference sequence). In nucleotides, the CDR3 is TGTGCCAGCAGCCCAGCGGGAATGTACCAAGAGACCCAGTACTTC. Its translation is CASSPAGMYQETQYF.

The chain couples TRBV2 to TRBJ2-2, with a tentative D call TRBD1 (5 bases). This CDR3 comprises 15 residues. From germline, CDR1 is SNHLY and CDR2 FYNNEI. V was pared by 3 bases and J by 4 bases, with 12 bases between. As DNA, the CDR3 is TGTGCCAGCAGTGAGGCAGGGCGAAGCACCGGGGAGCTGTTTTTT. Its protein product is CASSEAGRSTGELFF.